The table lists the clone carrying this T cell receptor beta chain with many counts. Its specificity is unknown. This entry comes from a study of regulatory T cells in long-lasting Graves disease. Study summary: Antithyroid drugs had been given to newly diagnosed Graves' patients for under 3 months. Study-level results: When disease was persistent, TRBV28, TRBJ1-2 and TRBJ2-5 were the favored segments.

Trimming stripped 4 bases from V and 7 bases from J, with 11 bases between. The CDR3 extends over 14 amino acids. Library construction for TCR beta used iRepertoire HTBI primers and Arm-PCR of CDR3 regions. TCRdb analysed the multiplex PCR reads with MiXCR anew, one entry per CDR3 protein. The data contain some 320,000 distinct CDR3 sequences, 18% of them singletons. Time point specified: newly diagnosed GD, antithyroid drugs for less than 3 months. There was RNA extracted from PBMCs, and the TCR library was made from it. The patients were drawn from one endocrinology department in Xi'an, China. The source of this sequence is a female donor with Graves disease. The rearrangement uses TRBV12-3 or TRBV12-4 and TRBJ1-6; D gene uncertain. The sample was peripheral blood mononuclear cells (PBMCs), taken at new diagnosis, from a patient treated with antithyroid drugs. Here the CDR3 reads CASSSGLENSPLHF. In DNA, the CDR3 is TGTGCCAGCAGTTCAGGCCTGGAGAATTCACCCCTCCACTTT.